This T cell receptor beta chain was sequenced in a study of blood T cell repertoires in COVID-19. Participants' own reports of clinical history determined their cohort assignment. Per germline, CDR1 SGHNT and CDR2 YYREEE (reference sequence). V shed 3 bases, J shed 0 bases, and the junction held 5 bases outside the gene matches. There are 15 residues in the CDR3. The authors' processing: Amplification of reference gene primers provided the estimated nucleated cell counts. The table came from immunoSEQ multiplex PCR; TCRdb's copy has only in-frame clones and leaves some out. V and J calls and clone size come straight from that table; D and trimming were deduced from the DNA. Of 150,000 or so clones listed, under 90% were seen once; the top ten hold around a sixth.

The sample comprised PBMCs or T cells enriched from blood (not recorded which). The gene calls are TRBV5-4 and TRBJ1-1; 7 bases are shared with TRBD1. This sequence originates from a man aged 60 to 75 who had recovered from COVID-19. The chain's CDR3 is CASSSLTGMNTEAFF. As DNA, the CDR3 is TGTGCCAGCAGCTCTTTGACAGGGATGAACACTGAAGCTTTCTTT.